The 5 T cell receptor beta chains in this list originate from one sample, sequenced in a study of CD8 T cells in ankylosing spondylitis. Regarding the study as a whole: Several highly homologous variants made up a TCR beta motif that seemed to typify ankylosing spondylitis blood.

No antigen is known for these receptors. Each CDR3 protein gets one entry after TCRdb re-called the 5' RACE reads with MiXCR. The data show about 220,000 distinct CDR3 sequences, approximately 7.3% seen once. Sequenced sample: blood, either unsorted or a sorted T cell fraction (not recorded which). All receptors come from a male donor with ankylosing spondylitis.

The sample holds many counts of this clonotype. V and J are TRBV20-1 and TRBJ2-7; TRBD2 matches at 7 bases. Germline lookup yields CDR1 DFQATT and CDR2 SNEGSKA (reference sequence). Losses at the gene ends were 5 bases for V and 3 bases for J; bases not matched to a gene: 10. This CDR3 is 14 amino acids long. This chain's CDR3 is CSAYPGTTDYEQYF. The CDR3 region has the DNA TGCAGTGCTTACCCCGGGACTACAGACTACGAGCAGTACTTC.

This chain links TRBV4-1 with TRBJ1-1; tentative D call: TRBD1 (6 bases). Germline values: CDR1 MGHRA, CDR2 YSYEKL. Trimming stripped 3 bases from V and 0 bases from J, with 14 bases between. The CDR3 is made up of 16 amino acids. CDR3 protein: CASSQGGAGVNTEAFF. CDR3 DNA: TGCGCCAGCAGCCAGGGGGGCGCTGGGGTGAACACTGAAGCTTTCTTT.

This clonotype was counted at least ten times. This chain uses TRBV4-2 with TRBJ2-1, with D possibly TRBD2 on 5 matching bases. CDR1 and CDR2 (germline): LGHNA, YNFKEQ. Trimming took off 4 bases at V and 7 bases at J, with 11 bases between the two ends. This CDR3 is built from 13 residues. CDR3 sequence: CASSPYTSNEQFF. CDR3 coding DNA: TGTGCCAGCAGCCCCTATACTAGTAATGAGCAGTTCTTC.

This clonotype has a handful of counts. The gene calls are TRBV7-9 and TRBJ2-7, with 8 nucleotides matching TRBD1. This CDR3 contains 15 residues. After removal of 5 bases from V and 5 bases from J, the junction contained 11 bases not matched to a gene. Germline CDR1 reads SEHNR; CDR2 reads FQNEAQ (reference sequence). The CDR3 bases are TGTGCCAGCAGCCCCCTGGACAGGGAAAGACACGAGCAGTACTTC. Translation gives CASSPLDRERHEQYF.

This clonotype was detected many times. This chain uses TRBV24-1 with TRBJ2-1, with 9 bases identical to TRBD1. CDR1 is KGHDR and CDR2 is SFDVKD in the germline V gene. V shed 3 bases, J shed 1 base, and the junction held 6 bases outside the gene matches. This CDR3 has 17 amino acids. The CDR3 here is CATSDPYRGPSYNEQFF. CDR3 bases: TGTGCCACCAGTGATCCATACAGGGGGCCGTCCTACAATGAGCAGTTCTTC.